Listed below are T cell receptor beta chains from one sample, sequenced in a study of T cell responses to AZD1222 COVID-19 vaccine. The table came from immunoSEQ multiplex PCR; TCRdb's copy has only in-frame clones and leaves some out. The sample holds over 130,000 clones; 80% to 90% are singletons and the top ten take approximately 3.4%. The sample consisted of peripheral blood, taken on day 0 of AZD1222 vaccination. Source of these receptors: an adult in good health. Both conserved end residues are part of each CDR3. The D gene is left open where the match is weak. Some rows mark clone size as missing; the rest say once, few, many or name a class of expanded clone.

CDR3 length	D gene	clone size	V gene	J gene	CDR3 protein	CDR3 DNA
13	-	-	TRBV4-1	TRBJ2-7	CASSQVGVGEQYF	TGCGCCAGCAGCCAAGTTGGAGTAGGCGAGCAGTACTTC
16	-	-	TRBV7-9	TRBJ2-2	CASRRDGTLMGGELFF	TGTGCCAGCAGACGCGACGGGACGTTAATGGGCGGGGAGCTGTTTTTT
15	-	-	TRBV27	TRBJ2-5	CASSPRQIPQETQYF	TGTGCCAGCAGTCCTAGACAGATCCCGCAAGAGACCCAGTACTTC
14	-	-	TRBV6-1	TRBJ1-1	CASSEFGRTGKAFF	TGTGCCAGCAGTGAATTCGGACGAACGGGGAAAGCTTTCTTT
14	TRBD1	-	TRBV7-9	TRBJ2-7	CASRLGQDGYEQYF	TGTGCCAGCAGACTAGGACAGGATGGGTACGAGCAGTACTTC
15	-	-	TRBV30	TRBJ1-2	CAWGGIGGTRYGYTF	TGTGCCTGGGGCGGTATTGGCGGAACCCGTTATGGCTACACCTTC
16	-	-	TRBV4-1	TRBJ1-5	CASSQAEQIPISPQHF	TGCGCCAGCAGCCAAGCAGAACAGATACCAATCTCGCCCCAGCATTTT
15	-	-	TRBV5-6	TRBJ2-1	CASSLPQGNYNEQFF	TGTGCCAGCAGCTTGCCGCAGGGTAACTACAATGAGCAGTTCTTC
14	-	few	TRBV2	TRBJ2-5	CASSEPHISETQYF	TGTGCCAGCAGTGAACCGCACATTTCAGAGACCCAGTACTTC
17	TRBD1	-	TRBV3-1/TRBV3-2	TRBJ2-7	CASSQETGTGVLYEQYF	TGTGCCAGCAGCCAAGAGACCGGGACAGGGGTCCTCTACGAGCAGTACTTC
15	TRBD1	-	TRBV7-9	TRBJ1-4	CASSTRQGANEKLFF	TGTGCCAGCAGCACACGACAGGGAGCTAATGAAAAACTGTTTTTT
17	TRBD2	-	TRBV29-1	TRBJ2-5	CSVDGLAGGPPKGAQYF	TGCAGCGTTGACGGACTAGCGGGAGGGCCGCCCAAAGGGGCCCAGTACTTC
15	-	-	TRBV19	TRBJ2-7	CASSIRGDTTYEQYF	TGTGCCAGTAGTATTAGGGGAGATACTACCTACGAGCAGTACTTC
14	TRBD1	-	TRBV5-6	TRBJ1-3	CASSWGQAGNTIYF	TGTGCCAGCAGCTGGGGACAGGCTGGAAACACCATATATTTT
17	-	-	TRBV2	TRBJ2-2	CASSPTARGRGSGELFF	TGTGCCAGCAGCCCCACTGCGAGGGGGAGAGGGTCCGGGGAGCTGTTTTTT
16	TRBD1	few	TRBV18	TRBJ1-2	CASSPGWTGLVYGYTF	TGTGCCAGCTCACCAGGGTGGACAGGACTGGTCTATGGCTACACCTTC
16	TRBD1	-	TRBV28	TRBJ2-7	CASRPTSTGGSGEQYF	TGTGCCAGCAGACCTACTTCGACAGGGGGCTCGGGGGAGCAGTACTTC
15	TRBD1	-	TRBV7-9	TRBJ2-7	CASSLAGTGGYEQYF	TGTGCCAGCAGCTTAGCTGGGACAGGGGGCTACGAGCAGTACTTC
15	-	-	TRBV5-5	TRBJ1-6	CASSLREGFSSPLHF	TGTGCCAGCAGCTTGCGGGAGGGTTTCAGTTCACCCCTCCACTTT
14	-	-	TRBV7-8	TRBJ1-6	CASSLTGATSPLHF	TGTGCCAGCAGCCTGACAGGAGCCACTTCACCCCTCCACTTT
15	-	-	TRBV28	TRBJ2-7	CASTTGGRQGLEQYF	TGTGCCAGCACCACGGGGGGCAGGCAAGGGCTCGAGCAGTACTTC
14	TRBD1	once	TRBV18	TRBJ1-2	CASSQDRLNYGYTF	TGTGCCAGCTCCCAGGACAGGCTTAACTATGGCTACACCTTC
16	TRBD2	-	TRBV27	TRBJ2-3	CASSFWREIGTDTQYF	TGTGCCAGCAGTTTCTGGCGGGAGATCGGCACAGATACGCAGTATTTT
16	TRBD2	-	TRBV9	TRBJ2-3	CASSPPTSGNTDTQYF	TGTGCCAGCAGCCCCCCTACTAGCGGTAACACAGATACGCAGTATTTT
15	-	-	TRBV25-1	TRBJ2-1	CASLSSESFYNEQFF	TGTGCCAGCCTCTCTAGCGAGAGTTTCTACAATGAGCAGTTCTTC
14	-	-	TRBV5-1	TRBJ2-2	CASSPDNLGGELFF	TGCGCCAGCAGCCCAGATAACCTGGGCGGGGAGCTGTTTTTT
11	-	-	TRBV5-6	TRBJ2-1	CASSRHNEQFF	TGTGCCAGCAGCCGACACAATGAGCAGTTCTTC
13	-	few	TRBV12-3/TRBV12-4	TRBJ2-7	CASRRHEQEEQYF	TGTGCCAGCAGGCGTCATGAGCAGGAGGAGCAGTACTTC
14	TRBD1	-	TRBV4-2	TRBJ1-2	CASSQAQGAEGYTF	TGTGCCAGCAGCCAGGCACAGGGGGCGGAGGGCTACACCTTC
12	-	-	TRBV28	TRBJ1-2	CASSLLTYGYTF	TGTGCCAGCAGTTTACTCACTTATGGCTACACCTTC
12	TRBD1	once	TRBV6-6	TRBJ1-1	CASTLTGTEAFF	TGTGCCAGCACCTTGACAGGGACTGAAGCTTTCTTT
17	-	-	TRBV18	TRBJ1-1	CASSPPSLDTRYTEAFF	TGTGCCAGCTCACCACCGTCTCTCGACACGCGTTACACTGAAGCTTTCTTT
13	-	-	TRBV30	TRBJ1-1	CARTTGKWTEAFF	TGTGCCCGAACAACAGGGAAGTGGACTGAAGCTTTCTTT
15	TRBD2	-	TRBV15	TRBJ2-1	CATSRDVAGANEQFF	TGTGCCACCAGCAGAGATGTAGCGGGAGCCAATGAGCAGTTCTTC
15	TRBD2	-	TRBV9	TRBJ2-3	CASSELAGGKDTQYF	TGTGCCAGCAGTGAACTAGCGGGGGGAAAAGATACGCAGTATTTT
14	-	once	TRBV29-1	TRBJ1-1	CSVESSRGATEAFF	TGCAGCGTTGAATCGTCCAGGGGCGCCACTGAAGCTTTCTTT
13	-	-	TRBV7-2	TRBJ2-2	CASSLGNTGELFF	TGTGCCAGCAGCTTAGGGAACACCGGGGAGCTGTTTTTT
15	TRBD1	once	TRBV19	TRBJ1-2	CASSIGQGALYGYTF	TGTGCCAGTAGTATTGGCCAGGGGGCCCTCTATGGCTACACCTTC
17	-	-	TRBV4-1	TRBJ1-2	CASSQKGPGRPNYGYTF	TGCGCCAGCAGCCAAAAAGGGCCGGGACGGCCTAACTATGGCTACACCTTC
15	TRBD2	-	TRBV7-3	TRBJ2-1	CASSGGLAGTNEQFF	TGTGCCAGCAGCGGAGGACTAGCGGGGACCAATGAGCAGTTCTTC
12	-	-	TRBV11-3	TRBJ1-1	CASSRGGTEAFF	TGTGCCAGCAGCCGAGGGGGGACTGAAGCTTTCTTT
15	TRBD1	-	TRBV19	TRBJ1-6	CASSRTGTGSSPLHF	TGTGCCAGTAGTAGGACCGGGACAGGGAGTTCACCCCTCCACTTT
12	-	-	TRBV6-6	TRBJ1-1	CASNTDGPEAFF	TGTGCCAGCAACACGGACGGACCTGAAGCTTTCTTT
14	-	few	TRBV7-9	TRBJ1-5	CASSPGGGIQPQHF	TGTGCCAGCAGCCCTGGAGGGGGGATTCAGCCCCAGCATTTT
16	-	-	TRBV7-9	TRBJ2-6	CASSSSFPSGANVLTF	TGTGCCAGCAGCTCATCCTTTCCCTCTGGGGCCAACGTCCTGACTTTC
14	TRBD1	-	TRBV5-1	TRBJ1-2	CASSLGQGDYGYTF	TGCGCCAGCAGCTTGGGACAGGGGGACTATGGCTACACCTTC
15	TRBD1	-	TRBV7-9	TRBJ1-1	CASSSGQGRGTEAFF	TGTGCCAGCAGCTCTGGACAGGGAAGAGGGACTGAAGCTTTCTTT
14	-	-	TRBV15	TRBJ2-5	CATSSRQYQETQYF	TGTGCCACCAGCAGCCGACAGTACCAAGAGACCCAGTACTTC
16	TRBD1	-	TRBV6-8	TRBJ1-5	CASSYSRDRFNQPQHF	TGTGCCAGCAGTTATTCCCGGGACAGGTTTAATCAGCCCCAGCATTTT
15	TRBD2	-	TRBV6-1	TRBJ2-7	CASSERASGGGGQYF	TGTGCCAGCAGTGAAAGGGCTAGCGGGGGCGGCGGGCAGTACTTC
18	TRBD2	few	TRBV5-1	TRBJ2-1	CASSSGLSASGAYNEQFF	TGCGCCAGCAGCTCGGGACTGAGCGCTAGCGGGGCTTACAATGAGCAGTTCTTC
13	-	few	TRBV2	TRBJ1-6	CASRGGGNSPLHF	TGTGCCAGCAGGGGTGGAGGCAATTCACCCCTCCACTTT
15	TRBD1	-	TRBV9	TRBJ1-4	CASSVEDRASEKLFF	TGTGCCAGCAGCGTAGAAGACAGGGCAAGTGAAAAACTGTTTTTT